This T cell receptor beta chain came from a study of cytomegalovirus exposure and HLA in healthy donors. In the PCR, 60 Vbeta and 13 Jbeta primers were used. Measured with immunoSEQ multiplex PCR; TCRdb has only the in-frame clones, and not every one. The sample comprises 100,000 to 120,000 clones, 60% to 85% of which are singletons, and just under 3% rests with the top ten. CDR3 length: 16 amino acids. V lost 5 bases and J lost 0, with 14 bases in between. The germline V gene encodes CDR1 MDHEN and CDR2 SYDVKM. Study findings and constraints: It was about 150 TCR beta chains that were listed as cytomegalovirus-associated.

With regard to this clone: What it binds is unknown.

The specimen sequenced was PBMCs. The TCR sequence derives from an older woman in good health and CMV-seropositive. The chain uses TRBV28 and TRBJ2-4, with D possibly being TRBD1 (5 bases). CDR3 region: CASSPSTELAKNIQYF. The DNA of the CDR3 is TGTGCCAGCAGTCCCTCGACAGAACTAGCCAAAAACATTCAGTACTTC.